This T cell receptor (beta chain) was sequenced in a study of T cells in localized non-small cell lung cancer. General study points: A median of approximately 50 clones ranked among the top 100 in tumor appeared in adjacent lung. Peak T cell clonality was found in uninvolved adjacent lung, exceeding tumor.

Comments on this clone: The antigen is undetermined.

Profiled with immunoSEQ multiplex PCR; TCRdb holds only in-frame clones, not every one. The table records around 36,000 clones, around 81% of them present only once. The length of the CDR3 is 11 residues. Deletions cut 3 bases from V and 5 bases from J, with 8 bases between. Germline lookup yields CDR1 DFQATT and CDR2 SNEGSKA (reference sequence). The TCR originated in a male donor older than 55 with stage II lung adenocarcinoma. Sequenced material: peripheral blood mononuclear cells, taken before any cancer treatment. V usage is TRBV20-1 and J usage is TRBJ2-7; D is unclear. The CDR3, as DNA: TGCAGTGCTAGTACAGCAGACGAGCAGTACTTC. Its protein is CSASTADEQYF.